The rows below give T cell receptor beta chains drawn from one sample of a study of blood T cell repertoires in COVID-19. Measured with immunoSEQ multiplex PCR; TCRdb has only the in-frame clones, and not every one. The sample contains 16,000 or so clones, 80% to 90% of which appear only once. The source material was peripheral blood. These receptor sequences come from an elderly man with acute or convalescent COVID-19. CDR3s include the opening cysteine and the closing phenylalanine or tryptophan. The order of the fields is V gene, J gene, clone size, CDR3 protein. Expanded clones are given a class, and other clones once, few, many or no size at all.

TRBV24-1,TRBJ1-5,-,CATSDPSGLQPQHF
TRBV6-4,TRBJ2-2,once,CASRTGETGELFF
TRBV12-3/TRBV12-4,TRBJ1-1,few,CASSLRLTGEAFF
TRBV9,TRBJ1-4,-,CASSGRGGDEKLFF
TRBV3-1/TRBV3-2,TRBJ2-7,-,CASSPGIGVEQYF
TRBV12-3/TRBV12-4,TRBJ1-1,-,CASSFRRTEAFF
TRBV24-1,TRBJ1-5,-,CATGDTHQPQHF
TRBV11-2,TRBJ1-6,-,CASSLLGQDNSPLHF
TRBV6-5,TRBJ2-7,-,CATWGGVGYEQYF
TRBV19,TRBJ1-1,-,CASSPGTVNTEAFF
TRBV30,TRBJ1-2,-,CAWSVQGAMDGYTF
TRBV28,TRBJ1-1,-,CASRSGVSTEAFF
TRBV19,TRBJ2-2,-,CASRKQGSTGELFF
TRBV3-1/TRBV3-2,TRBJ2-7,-,CASSHVGGGSSYEQYF
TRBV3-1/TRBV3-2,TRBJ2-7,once,CASSQRPASGYTYEQYF
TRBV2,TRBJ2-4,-,CASSAGQGLVGVNIQYF
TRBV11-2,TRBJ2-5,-,CASSLEASGVQETQYF
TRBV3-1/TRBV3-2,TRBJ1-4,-,CASSQVGNEKLFF
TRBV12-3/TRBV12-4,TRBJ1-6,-,CASSTTAGSPLHF
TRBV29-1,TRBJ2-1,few,CSVEASGSRQFF
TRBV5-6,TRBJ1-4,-,CASSPGTGTYEKLFF
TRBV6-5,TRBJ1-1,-,CASRTTVEAFF
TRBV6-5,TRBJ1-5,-,CASRGQGNNQPQHF
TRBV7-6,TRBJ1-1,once,CASSPVPGFTEAFF
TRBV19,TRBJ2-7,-,CASSAGTGGPYEQYF
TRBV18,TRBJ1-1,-,CASSPVEGAEAFF
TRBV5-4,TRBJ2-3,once,CASSLGQREITDTQYF
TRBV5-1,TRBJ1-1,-,CASSLGQVSTEAFF
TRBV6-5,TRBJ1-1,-,CASSYSRTGANTEAFF
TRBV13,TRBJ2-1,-,CASTPMGNRAYNEQFF
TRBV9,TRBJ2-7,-,CASSVGVAGGKISYEQYF
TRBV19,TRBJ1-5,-,CASRRGQNQPQHF
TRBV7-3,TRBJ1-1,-,CASSLSVDTEAFF
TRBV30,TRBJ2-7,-,CAWSKGQGLGDEQYF
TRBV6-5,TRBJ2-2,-,CASNSGAGELFF
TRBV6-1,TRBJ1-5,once,CASSEASGPRQPQHF
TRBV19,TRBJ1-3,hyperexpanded,CASSNSYSGNTIYF
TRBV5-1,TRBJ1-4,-,CASSPDGTASTNEKLFF
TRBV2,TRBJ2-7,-,CASSGQASYEQYF
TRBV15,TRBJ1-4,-,CATTRRGGLSEKLFF
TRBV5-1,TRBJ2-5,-,CASSLGSGGQETQYF